The clone carrying this T cell receptor (beta chain) has more than one count but fewer than ten. Antigen unknown. The data were taken from a study of molecular identifiers for immune sequencing clone quantification. Germline CDR1 MNHEY, CDR2 SVGAGI. V lost 6 bases to trimming and J lost 2 bases, with 8 bases between them. The CDR3 runs 13 residues. Naive CD8 T cells, phenotype CD8+CD4-CCR7+CD45RA+, were sorted. Using its own MiXCR run on the PCR reads, TCRdb lists one record per CDR3 protein. The sample lists about half a million distinct CDR3 sequences; approximately 25% were seen once. Study-wide findings and caveats: One cell's worth of spiked Jurkat TCR RNA was reportedly detectable among approximately 980,000 naive cells. Clonotypes topping 20 RNA copies carried over 99% of effector molecules but under 1% of naive ones.

This chain connects TRBV6-5 to TRBJ2-1, with D unclear. The sequenced sample consisted of naive CD8+ T cells from blood, with Jurkat cell RNA spiked in. Subset reported: FACS-sorted CD8+CD4-CCR7+CD45RA+ naive T cells. The TCR originated in a human donor in good health. Some libraries in this study had Jurkat cell RNA spiked in. CDR3 loop: CASSPTPYNEQFF. In nucleotides, the CDR3 is TGTGCCAGCAGCCCCACACCCTACAATGAGCAGTTCTTC.